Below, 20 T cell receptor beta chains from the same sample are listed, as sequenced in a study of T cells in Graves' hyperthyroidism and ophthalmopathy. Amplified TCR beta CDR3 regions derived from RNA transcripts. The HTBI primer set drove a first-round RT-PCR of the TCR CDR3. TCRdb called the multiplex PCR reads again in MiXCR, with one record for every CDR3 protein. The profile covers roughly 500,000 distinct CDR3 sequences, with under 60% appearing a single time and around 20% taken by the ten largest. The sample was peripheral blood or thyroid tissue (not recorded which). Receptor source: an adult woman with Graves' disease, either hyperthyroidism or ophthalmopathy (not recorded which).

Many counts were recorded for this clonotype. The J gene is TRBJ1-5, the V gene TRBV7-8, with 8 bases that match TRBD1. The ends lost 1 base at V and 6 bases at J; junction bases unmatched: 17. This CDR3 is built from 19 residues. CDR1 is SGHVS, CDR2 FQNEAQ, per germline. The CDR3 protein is CASSLGLRVGTGSSQPQHF. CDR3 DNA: TGTGCCAGCAGCTTAGGCCTGAGGGTGGGGACAGGTTCTTCTCAGCCCCAGCATTTT.

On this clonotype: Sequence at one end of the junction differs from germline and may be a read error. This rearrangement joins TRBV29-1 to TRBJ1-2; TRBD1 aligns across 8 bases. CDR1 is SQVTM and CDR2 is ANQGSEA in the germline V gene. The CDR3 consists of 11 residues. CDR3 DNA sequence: TGCAGCGTGCAGGGGGCGAATGGCCACACCTTC. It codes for CSVQGANGHTF.

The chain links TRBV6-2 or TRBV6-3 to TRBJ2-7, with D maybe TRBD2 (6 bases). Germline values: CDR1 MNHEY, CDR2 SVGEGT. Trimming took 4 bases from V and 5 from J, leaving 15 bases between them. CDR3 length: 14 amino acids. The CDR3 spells CASSSMAGPDEQYF. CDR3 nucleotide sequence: TGTGCCAGCAGTTCCATGGCGGGGCCCGACGAGCAGTACTTC.

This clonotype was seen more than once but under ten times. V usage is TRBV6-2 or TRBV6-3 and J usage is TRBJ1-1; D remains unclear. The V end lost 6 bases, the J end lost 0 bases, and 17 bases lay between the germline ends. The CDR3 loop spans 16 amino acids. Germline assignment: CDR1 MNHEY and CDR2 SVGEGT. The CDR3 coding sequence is TGTGCCAGCAGCCGTACCGTCAGGACTCTGAACACTGAAGCTTTCTTT. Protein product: CASSRTVRTLNTEAFF.

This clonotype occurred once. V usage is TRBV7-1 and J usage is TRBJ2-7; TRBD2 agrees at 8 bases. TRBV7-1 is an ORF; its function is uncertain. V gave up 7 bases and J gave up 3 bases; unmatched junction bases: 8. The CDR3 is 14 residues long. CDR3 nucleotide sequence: TGTGCCAGCACCCCGGGGGGGGCCAACTACGAGCAGTACTTC. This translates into CASTPGGANYEQYF.

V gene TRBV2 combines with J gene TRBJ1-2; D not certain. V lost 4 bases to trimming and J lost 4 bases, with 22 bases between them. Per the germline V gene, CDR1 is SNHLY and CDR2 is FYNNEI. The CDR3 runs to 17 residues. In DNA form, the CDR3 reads TGTGCCAGCAGTGTTAAAGAAAAGGGCGAAGTGATCTATGGCTACACCTTC. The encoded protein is CASSVKEKGEVIYGYTF.

CDR3 nucleotide sequence: TGCGCCAGCAGCCAAGGCCGATCCCAGGCAGAGACCCAGTACTTC. Protein product: CASSQGRSQAETQYF. The chain has TRBV4-1 and TRBJ2-5; D is ambiguous. Trimming removed 1 base at V and 4 bases at J, with 13 bases between. The germline V gene encodes CDR1 MGHRA and CDR2 YSYEKL. The CDR3 totals 15 residues.

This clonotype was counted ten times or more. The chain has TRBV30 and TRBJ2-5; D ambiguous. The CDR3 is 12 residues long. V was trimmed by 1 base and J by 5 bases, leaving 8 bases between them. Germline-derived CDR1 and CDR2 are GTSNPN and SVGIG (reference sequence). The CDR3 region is CAWSATGETQYF. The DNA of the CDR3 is TGTGCCTGGAGTGCAACTGGGGAGACCCAGTACTTC. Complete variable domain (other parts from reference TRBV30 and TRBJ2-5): SQTIHQWPATLVQPVGSPLSLECTVEGTSNPNLYWYRQAAGRGLQLLFYSVGIGQISSEVPQNLSASRPQDRQFILSSKKLLLSDSGFYLCAWSATGETQYFGPGTRLLVL.

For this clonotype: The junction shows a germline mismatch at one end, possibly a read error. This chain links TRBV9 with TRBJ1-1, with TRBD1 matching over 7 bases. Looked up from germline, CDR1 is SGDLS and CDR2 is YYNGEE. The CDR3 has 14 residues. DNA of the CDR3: TGTGCCAGCAGCGTAGTACAGGGGAACACTGAAGCTCTCTTT. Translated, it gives CASSVVQGNTEALF.

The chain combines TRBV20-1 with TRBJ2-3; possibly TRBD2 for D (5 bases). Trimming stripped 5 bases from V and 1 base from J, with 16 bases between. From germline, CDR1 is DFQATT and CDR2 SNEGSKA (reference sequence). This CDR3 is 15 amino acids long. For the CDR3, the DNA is TGCAGTGCTGCCTTGGGAGCGGTAGGCACAGATACGCAGTATTTT. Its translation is CSAALGAVGTDTQYF.

Here the CDR3 DNA reads TGCAGCGTTGGTCTCAGCGCTGGGGAAGCTTTCTTT. Translating it yields CSVGLSAGEAFF. V usage is TRBV29-1 and J usage is TRBJ1-1; no firm D call. With 4 bases removed from V and 8 bases from J, the gap between germline ends came to 14 bases. The CDR3 extends over 12 amino acids. Germline CDR1 is SQVTM and CDR2 is ANQGSEA.

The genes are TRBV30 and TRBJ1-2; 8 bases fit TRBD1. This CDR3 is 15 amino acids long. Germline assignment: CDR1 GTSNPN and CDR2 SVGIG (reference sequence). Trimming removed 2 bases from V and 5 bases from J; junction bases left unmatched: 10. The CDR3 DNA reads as TGTGCCTGGAGTCGCGGACAGGGACCCATTTATGGCTACACCTTC. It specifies CAWSRGQGPIYGYTF.

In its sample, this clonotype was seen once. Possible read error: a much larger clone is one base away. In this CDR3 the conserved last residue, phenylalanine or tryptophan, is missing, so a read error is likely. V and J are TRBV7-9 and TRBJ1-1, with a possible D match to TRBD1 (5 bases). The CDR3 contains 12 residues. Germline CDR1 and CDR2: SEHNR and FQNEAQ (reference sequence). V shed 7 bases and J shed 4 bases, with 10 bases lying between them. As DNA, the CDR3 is TGTGCCAGCAACGAGGGGACCACTGAAGCTTTCCTT. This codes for CASNEGTTEAFL.

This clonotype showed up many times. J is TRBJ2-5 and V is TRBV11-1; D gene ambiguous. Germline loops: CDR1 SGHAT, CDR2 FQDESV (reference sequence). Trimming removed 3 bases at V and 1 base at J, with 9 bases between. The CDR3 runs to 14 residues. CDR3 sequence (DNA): TGTGCCAGCAGCTTCGTTTCAACCCAAGAGACCCAGTACTTC. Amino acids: CASSFVSTQETQYF. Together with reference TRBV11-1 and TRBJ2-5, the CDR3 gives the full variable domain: EAEVAQSPRYKITEKSQAVAFWCDPISGHATLYWYRQILGQGPELLVQFQDESVVDDSQLPKDRFSAERLKGVDSTLKIQPAELGDSAMYLCASSFVSTQETQYFGPGTRLLVL.

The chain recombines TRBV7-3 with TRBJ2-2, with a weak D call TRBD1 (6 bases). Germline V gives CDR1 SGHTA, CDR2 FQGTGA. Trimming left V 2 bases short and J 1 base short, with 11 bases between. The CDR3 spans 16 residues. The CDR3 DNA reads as TGTGCCAGCAGCTTACAGGGGACGCGGAACACCGGGGAGCTGTTTTTT. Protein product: CASSLQGTRNTGELFF.

The chain's CDR3 is CSAKRGATEAFF. The CDR3 DNA sequence: TGCAGTGCTAAGCGGGGAGCAACTGAAGCTTTCTTT. This chain links TRBV20-1 with TRBJ1-1; D uncertain. Germline lookup yields CDR1 DFQATT and CDR2 SNEGSKA (reference sequence). The CDR3 length is 12 residues. Trimming cost V 4 bases and J 5 bases, with 11 bases left between them.

The DNA for the CDR3 is TGTGCCATCAGTCTCGGACAGGGGCCCAATCAGCCCCAGCATTTT. Amino acids: CAISLGQGPNQPQHF. This chain connects TRBV10-3 to TRBJ1-5; the match to TRBD1 covers 9 bases. CDR3 length equals 15 residues. V dropped 5 bases and J dropped 3; count of bases not matched to a gene: 5. Germline CDR1 and CDR2: ENHRY and SYGVKD.

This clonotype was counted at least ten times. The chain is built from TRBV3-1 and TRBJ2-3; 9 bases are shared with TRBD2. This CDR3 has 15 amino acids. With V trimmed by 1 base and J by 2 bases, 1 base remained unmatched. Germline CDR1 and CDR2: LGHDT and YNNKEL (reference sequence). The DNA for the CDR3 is TGTGCCAGCAGCCAAGGACTAGCGGTCACAGATACGCAGTATTTT. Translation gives CASSQGLAVTDTQYF.

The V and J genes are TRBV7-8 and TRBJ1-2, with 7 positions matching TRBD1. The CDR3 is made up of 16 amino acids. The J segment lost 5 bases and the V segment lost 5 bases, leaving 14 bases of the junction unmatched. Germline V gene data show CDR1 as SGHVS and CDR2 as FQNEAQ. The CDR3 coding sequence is TGTGCCAGCAGCCCCCGAACAGGGGAGCGAAGTTATGGCTACACCTTC. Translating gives CASSPRTGERSYGYTF.

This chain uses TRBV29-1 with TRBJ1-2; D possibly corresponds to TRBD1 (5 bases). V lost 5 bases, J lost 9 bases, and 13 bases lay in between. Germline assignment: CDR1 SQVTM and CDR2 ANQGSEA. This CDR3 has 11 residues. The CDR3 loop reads CSVSSGGRYTF. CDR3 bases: TGCAGCGTTTCGTCGGGGGGTCGCTACACCTTC.